Given below is one T cell receptor (beta chain) in context. Its antigen is as yet unknown. This sample stems from a study of T cell responses to AZD1222 COVID-19 vaccine. V shed 0 bases and J shed 2 bases, with 9 bases lying between them. Germline CDR1 is SGHRS and CDR2 is YFSETQ. The CDR3 extends over 15 amino acids. Clones were read by immunoSEQ multiplex PCR, and TCRdb kept only the in-frame ones, dropping some. The sample gives roughly 150,000 clones, 85% to 95% of which show up once; 4% to 5.5% is in the top ten. Overall study results and limits: Mostly white British, mostly female donors; authors suggested clonal diversity may be underestimated.

The sample here was peripheral blood, taken 28 days after the second AZD1222 dose. The chain carries TRBV5-1 and TRBJ1-5; TRBD1 might be the D (5 bases). The sequence came from an adult who received the AZD1222 COVID-19 vaccine. CDR3 sequence reads: CASSLGGRGNQPQHF. The DNA for the CDR3 is TGCGCCAGCAGCTTGGGTGGCAGGGGCAATCAGCCCCAGCATTTT.